A single count supports the clone carrying this TCR beta chain. Antigen unknown. The record originates from a study of cytomegalovirus exposure and HLA in healthy donors. Study at large: Roughly 92 million unique TCRs, all from HLA-typed donors, were included in an early release of the data. Study findings and constraints: Further analysis, carried out later, found HLA-associated TCR beta chains more clonally expanded than equally common other chains. In a later analysis, an Asian-associated ancestry cluster reportedly showed fewer N-insertions than the roughly 730-donor mean. As a later analysis showed, several of the most significant clusters appeared to be linked to common viral pathogens.

Per the germline V gene, CDR1 is ENHRY and CDR2 is SYGVKD. Trimming left V 11 bases short and J 5 bases short, with 13 bases between. This CDR3 spans 12 amino acids. Use of 60 Vbeta and 13 Jbeta primers characterized the PCR. Libraries were prepared by immunoSEQ multiplex PCR; TCRdb keeps only in-frame clonotypes and omits some of them. The table shows about 120,000 clones, with 60% to 80% occurring only once. This sequence was found in a man in his fifties in good health and CMV-seropositive. Sequencing input: PBMCs. This chain joins TRBV10-3 and TRBJ2-1; D perhaps matches TRBD2 (6 bases). For the CDR3, the DNA is TGTGCCTTCGGGACTCGGGACAATGAGCAGTTCTTC. It translates to CAFGTRDNEQFF.